The 20 T cell receptor beta chains presented below share a single source sample, sequenced in a study of post-analysis software for immune sequencing data. cDNA libraries of TCR beta carried unique molecular identifiers. Via MiXCR, TCRdb re-called the PCR reads, giving one row per CDR3 protein. Of around 500,000 distinct CDR3 sequences in the sample, around a third are singletons; the top ten hold 4.5% to 7.5%. Whole-study findings and limits: Relative to controls, patients had 4 or 5 TRBV segments at higher frequency, with TRBV5-6, TRBV5-1 and TRBV20-1 among these.

These TCRs' antigens remain unknown. Sequencing was performed on blood. The receptors stem from a girl aged 2-17 years with multiple sclerosis.

This sequence joins TRBV18 and TRBJ1-4, with D hard to call. V lost 0 bases and J 7 bases, leaving 15 bases between the germline ends. CDR1 and CDR2 (germline): KGHSH, LQKENI. This CDR3 spans 16 amino acids. The CDR3 bases are TGTGCCAGCTCACCACCGTCGGGAAAAGGGCGTGAAAAACTGTTTTTT. Translated, it gives CASSPPSGKGREKLFF.

This chain joins TRBV24-1 and TRBJ1-1; D is unclear. CDR3 size: 14 residues. Germline loops: CDR1 KGHDR, CDR2 SFDVKD. V was pared by 5 bases and J by 2 bases, with 11 bases between. CDR3 sequence: CATSAPRPNTEAFF. The CDR3, as DNA: TGTGCCACCAGTGCGCCCCGTCCTAACACTGAAGCTTTCTTT.

This clonotype was counted a few times. The chain combines TRBV14 with TRBJ2-5; D possibly matches TRBD1 or TRBD2 (6 bases each). Germline CDR1 SGHDN, CDR2 FVKESK. V lost 0 bases to trimming and J lost 0 bases, with 11 bases between them. The CDR3 covers 16 residues. The CDR3 region has the DNA TGTGCCAGCAGCCAAGATTGGAGGGGGTACCAAGAGACCCAGTACTTC. As protein: CASSQDWRGYQETQYF.

Regarding this clonotype: The junction differs from germline at one of its ends, possibly a read error. The chain carries TRBV29-1 and TRBJ1-2; D is undetermined. CDR3 length: 12 amino acids. Germline CDR1 SQVTM, CDR2 ANQGSEA. The CDR3, as DNA: TGCAGCGGTGAAGATCGCGGAGATGGCTACACCTTC. Encoded protein: CSGEDRGDGYTF.

Only a few counts were recorded for this clonotype. The genes are TRBV20-1 and TRBJ2-1, with D possibly matching TRBD1 (5 bases). In germline, CDR1 is DFQATT, CDR2 SNEGSKA (reference sequence). Trimming took 3 bases from V and 0 from J, leaving 12 bases between them. CDR3 length: 15 amino acids. CDR3: CSASTGLSSYNEQFF. The CDR3 DNA follows: TGCAGTGCTAGTACAGGCCTGAGCTCCTACAATGAGCAGTTCTTC.

The rearrangement joins TRBV29-1 to TRBJ2-5; D uncertain. This CDR3 spans 10 amino acids. V lost 4 bases and J 5 bases, leaving 5 bases between the germline ends. The germline V gene has CDR1 SQVTM and CDR2 ANQGSEA. The DNA of the CDR3 is TGCAGCGTTGTTCGTGAGACCCAGTACTTC. Its translation: CSVVRETQYF.

This clonotype was detected a few times. The chain recombines TRBV20-1 with TRBJ2-1; 11 bases map to TRBD1. V dropped 5 bases and J dropped 2; count of bases not matched to a gene: 5. Per germline, CDR1 DFQATT and CDR2 SNEGSKA (reference sequence). This CDR3 region has 15 residues. The CDR3 nucleotides are TGCAGTGCTGAGGACAGGGGGCCTACCTACAATGAGCAGTTCTTC. It codes for CSAEDRGPTYNEQFF.

V gene TRBV13 combines with J gene TRBJ1-4; D is unresolved. The CDR3 extends over 13 amino acids. Trimming removed 5 bases from V and 7 bases from J, with 11 bases in between. The V gene's germline CDR1 is PRHDT and CDR2 FYEKMQ (reference sequence). The CDR3 protein is CASSAGLLEKLFF. CDR3 DNA sequence: TGTGCCAGCAGCGCCGGTCTCCTTGAAAAACTGTTTTTT.

The CDR3 protein is CASKRGTSPPLHF. CDR3 nucleotides: TGTGCCAGCAAACGAGGGACGAGTCCACCCCTCCACTTT. This sequence joins TRBV25-1 and TRBJ1-6; possible D gene TRBD1, 5 bases. The CDR3 has 13 residues. V lost 7 bases to trimming and J lost 11 bases, with 15 bases between them. Germline V gene lookup returns CDR1 MGHDK and CDR2 SYGVNS.

CDR3 in amino acids: CASSFTGTGRSYEQYF. The DNA for the CDR3 is TGTGCCAGCAGCTTCACCGGGACAGGGCGCTCCTACGAGCAGTACTTC. This chain links TRBV7-9 with TRBJ2-7, with TRBD1 matching 9 bases. J lost 0 bases, V lost 3 bases, and 6 bases had no gene match. The CDR3 covers 16 residues. Per germline, CDR1 SEHNR and CDR2 FQNEAQ (reference sequence).

This chain connects TRBV12-3 or TRBV12-4 to TRBJ2-5; D remains ambiguous. V was clipped by 6 bases and J by 1 base, with 9 bases between them. CDR3 length: 13 residues. The CDR3 DNA follows: TGTGCCAGCAGCCAAAATATCCAAGAGACCCAGTACTTC. Translated: CASSQNIQETQYF.

In this sample, this clonotype turned up once. The chain uses TRBV18 and TRBJ1-4; the D gene is possibly TRBD1 (6 bases). CDR3 size: 17 residues. V was trimmed by 0 bases and J by 7 bases, leaving 18 bases between them. The germline V gene has CDR1 KGHSH and CDR2 LQKENI. The CDR3: CASSPPEDGGYGEKLFF. DNA for the CDR3: TGTGCCAGCTCACCACCGGAAGATGGGGGCTATGGTGAAAAACTGTTTTTT.

The chain uses TRBV12-3 or TRBV12-4 and TRBJ2-5; perhaps TRBD2 as D (5 bases). Trimming removed 3 bases from V and 1 base from J, with 12 bases in between. This CDR3 spans 15 amino acids. The CDR3 region has the DNA TGTGCCAGCAGTTTTGCGGGTCAGCCCCAAGAGACCCAGTACTTC. It is translated as CASSFAGQPQETQYF.

This chain connects TRBV5-1 to TRBJ2-7; possibly TRBD2 for D (5 bases). The J call may be mistaken, given a closer DNA end match to TRBJ2-5. From germline, CDR1 is SGHRS and CDR2 YFSETQ. The CDR3 covers 13 residues. The CDR3 here is CASSLASRETQYF. The DNA for the CDR3 is TGCGCCAGCAGCTTGGCTAGCAGGGAGACCCAGTACTTC.

V and J are TRBV28 and TRBJ1-5, with 9 bases identical to TRBD1. The CDR3 is made up of 19 amino acids. Losses at the gene ends were 1 base for V and 0 bases for J; bases not matched to a gene: 10. From germline, CDR1 is MDHEN and CDR2 SYDVKM. The CDR3 sequence: CASSLSGQGNLHSNQPQHF. In DNA form, the CDR3 reads TGTGCCAGCAGTTTATCTGGACAGGGGAACCTTCATAGCAATCAGCCCCAGCATTTT.

In DNA, the CDR3 is TGCGCCAGCAGCCAAGTAGCGGGGAGGAAGCAGTTCTTC. Translated: CASSQVAGRKQFF. This rearrangement joins TRBV4-1 to TRBJ2-1; 8 bases are a match to TRBD2. The CDR3 extends over 13 amino acids. Germline CDR1 MGHRA, CDR2 YSYEKL. J was trimmed by 11 bases and V by 1 base; bases with no gene match: 4.

This clonotype has only one observation. The V and J genes are TRBV6-2 or TRBV6-3 and TRBJ2-7, with 9 bases identical to TRBD1. Germline CDR1 reads MNHEY; CDR2 reads SVGEGT. The CDR3 runs 15 residues. The junction had 8 bases not matched to a gene; V was cut back by 8 bases and J by 0 bases. The DNA of the CDR3 is TGTGCCAGCTTCCGCGGGACAGGGAACTCCTACGAGCAGTACTTC. It encodes CASFRGTGNSYEQYF.

A note on this clonotype: The junction shows a germline mismatch at one end, possibly a read error. The J gene is TRBJ2-5, the V gene TRBV6-1; TRBD2 is a possible D gene (7 bases). CDR3 length equals 18 residues. Per the germline V gene, CDR1 is MNHNS and CDR2 is SASEGT. DNA for the CDR3: TGTGCCAGCACTGAAAGGGGGGGATCAGACACCAACAAGAGCCCCCAGTACTTC. It is translated as CASTERGGSDTNKSPQYF.

This clonotype was counted a single time. V is TRBV27 and J is TRBJ1-5; D may be TRBD1 (5 bases). Trimming took 5 bases from V and 1 from J, leaving 12 bases between them. CDR3 length: 15 amino acids. Germline CDR1 MNHEY, CDR2 SMNVEV (reference sequence). CDR3 protein: CASSPSAGSNQPQHF. The CDR3 nucleotides are TGTGCCAGCAGTCCCTCGGCAGGGAGCAATCAGCCCCAGCATTTT.

The rearrangement links TRBV7-2 to TRBJ1-5, with D unclear. Germline lookup yields CDR1 SGHTA and CDR2 FQGNSA. The CDR3 is 13 residues long. Trimming left V 2 bases short and J 9 bases short, with 11 bases between. CDR3 in DNA: TGTGCCAGCAGCTTAAGGAGGGATGGGCCCCAGCATTTT. Protein sequence: CASSLRRDGPQHF.